A single sample gave rise to the 31 T cell receptor beta chains below, sequenced in a study of T cells after yellow fever vaccination. TCRdb processed the 5' RACE reads anew with MiXCR; each CDR3 protein has one entry. The sample lists some 110,000 distinct CDR3 sequences; 8.4% were seen once. The specimen was CD8+ T cells sorted from PBMCs, collected 45 days after the yellow fever booster vaccination. These receptor sequences come from a man between 25 and 39 years old who received the YFV17D yellow fever vaccine.

This clonotype was detected many times. V gene TRBV15 combines with J gene TRBJ1-5, with D unclear. The V end was cut by 5 bases, the J end by 4 bases, with 9 bases between. Germline V lookup: CDR1 LNHNV, CDR2 YYDKDF (reference sequence). This CDR3 has 13 residues. CDR3 nucleotides: TGTGCCACCAGCGAATGGAGGAATCAGCCCCAGCATTTT. Translating it yields CATSEWRNQPQHF.

This clonotype has only a few counts. V gene TRBV4-3 combines with J gene TRBJ2-1; the D gene is possibly TRBD1 (5 bases). The ends were cut back, 0 bases at V and 7 bases at J, with 16 bases in the middle. Germline V gene lookup returns CDR1 LGHNA and CDR2 YSLEER. The CDR3 has 16 residues. The CDR3 DNA is TGCGCCAGCAGCCAAGACGGTCGAGACAGTGAAAATGAGCAGTTCTTC. Translated: CASSQDGRDSENEQFF.

The sample holds many counts of this clonotype. The V call is TRBV7-2, the J call TRBJ2-7; 7 bases map to TRBD1. Germline values: CDR1 SGHTA, CDR2 FQGNSA. The CDR3 spans 15 residues. V was pared by 4 bases and J by 3 bases, with 9 bases of the junction left unmatched. CDR3 residues: CASSYRTGPIYEQYF. The CDR3 DNA sequence: TGTGCCAGCAGCTACCGGACAGGACCCATCTACGAGCAGTACTTC. Full variable domain (missing parts from reference TRBV7-2 and TRBJ2-7): GAGVSQSPSNKVTEKGKDVELRCDPISGHTALYWYRQSLGQGLEFLIYFQGNSAPDKSGLPSDRFSAERTGGSVSTLTIQRTQQEDSAVYLCASSYRTGPIYEQYFGPGTRLTVT.

This clonotype was picked up many times. The CDR3 protein is CASSTKPGGPYEQYF. CDR3 DNA: TGTGCCAGCAGCACAAAACCAGGGGGCCCCTACGAGCAGTACTTC. The chain couples TRBV9 to TRBJ2-7; 8 positions match TRBD1. The CDR3 spans 15 residues. V was pared by 4 bases and J by 2 bases, with 8 bases of the junction left unmatched. Germline CDR1 reads SGDLS; CDR2 reads YYNGEE.

A few counts support this clonotype. V and J are TRBV5-6 and TRBJ2-1, with 7 bases matching TRBD2. The CDR3 has 14 residues. J lost 9 bases, V lost 6 bases, and 12 bases had no gene match. The germline V gene encodes CDR1 SGHDT and CDR2 YYEEEE. This CDR3 reads CASTLAGREREQFF. The CDR3 bases are TGTGCCAGCACTCTGGCAGGGCGGGAGCGTGAGCAGTTCTTC.

This clonotype was counted many times. The chain joins TRBV28 to TRBJ2-7; TRBD2 is a possible D gene (5 bases). The CDR3 is made up of 11 amino acids. V shed 2 bases and J shed 9 bases, with 8 bases lying between them. Germline V gives CDR1 MDHEN, CDR2 SYDVKM. The CDR3 is CASSLGLAQYF. Here the CDR3 DNA reads TGTGCCAGCAGTTTAGGGCTAGCGCAGTACTTC.

The table lists this clonotype with many counts. The CDR3 spells CSVEPGLAGDNEQFF. The CDR3 DNA reads as TGCAGCGTTGAACCGGGACTAGCGGGAGATAATGAGCAGTTCTTC. The V gene is TRBV29-1, the J gene TRBJ2-1, with 14 bases matching TRBD2. The CDR3 sequence is 15 residues long. Germline V lookup: CDR1 SQVTM, CDR2 ANQGSEA. After removal of 2 bases from V and 7 bases from J, the junction contained 4 bases not matched to a gene.

This clonotype has at least ten counts. CDR3 nucleotide sequence: TGCAGTGCTGACCGCTCCAGCGGCTCCTACAATGAGCAGTTCTTC. Amino acid sequence: CSADRSSGSYNEQFF. J is TRBJ2-1 and V is TRBV20-1; possible D gene TRBD2, 5 bases. Deletions cut 5 bases from V and 0 bases from J, with 14 bases between. The CDR3 has 15 residues. CDR1 and CDR2 from the germline V gene are DFQATT and SNEGSKA (reference sequence).

The table lists this clonotype with a few counts. The chain combines TRBV9 with TRBJ2-6; maybe TRBD2 (7 bases). Trimming pared 4 bases from V and 2 bases from J, leaving 13 bases between. Germline lookup yields CDR1 SGDLS and CDR2 YYNGEE. The CDR3 is 16 residues long. The CDR3 region is CASSSAGGPGANVLTF. CDR3 bases: TGTGCCAGCAGCTCGGCCGGGGGGCCTGGGGCCAACGTCCTGACTTTC. The full variable domain, its missing parts supplied by reference TRBV9 and TRBJ2-6, is DSGVTQTPKHLITATGQRVTLRCSPRSGDLSVYWYQQSLDQGLQFLIQYYNGEERAKGNILERFSAQQFPDLHSELNLSSLELGDSALYFCASSSAGGPGANVLTFGAGSRLTVL.

This clonotype was picked up a small number of times. This chain uses TRBV11-2 with TRBJ2-7; TRBD2 matches 9 bases. After removal of 1 base from V and 3 bases from J, the junction contained 4 bases not matched to a gene. The CDR3 contains 15 residues. Germline assignment: CDR1 SGHAT and CDR2 FQNNGV. CDR3 amino acids: CASSLGGLAVYEQYF. In DNA form, the CDR3 reads TGTGCCAGCAGCTTAGGGGGACTAGCAGTCTACGAGCAGTACTTC.

This clonotype was counted at least ten times. This chain connects TRBV7-9 to TRBJ2-1; D remains unclear. Germline V lookup: CDR1 SEHNR, CDR2 FQNEAQ (reference sequence). This CDR3 comprises 14 residues. V lost 5 bases and J 5 bases, leaving 13 bases between the germline ends. The CDR3: CASSPYGTDNEQFF. CDR3 DNA: TGTGCCAGCAGCCCTTACGGAACCGACAATGAGCAGTTCTTC.

This clonotype was seen ten or more times. The chain employs TRBV12-3 or TRBV12-4 and TRBJ2-2, with 9 bases identical to TRBD1. This CDR3 comprises 16 residues. J was trimmed by 3 bases and V by 6 bases; bases with no gene match: 8. The CDR3 reads CASSTGTGIDTGELFF. In DNA, the CDR3 is TGTGCCAGCAGCACCGGGACAGGGATCGACACCGGGGAGCTGTTTTTT.

At least ten counts were recorded for this clonotype. V is TRBV24-1 and J is TRBJ2-1; D possibly corresponds to TRBD2 (5 bases). The CDR3 contains 13 residues. The germline V and J ends were trimmed by 0 bases and 6 bases, with 5 bases remaining between them. Germline CDR1 KGHDR, CDR2 SFDVKD. The CDR3 region is CATSDLAGNEQFF. CDR3 in DNA: TGTGCCACCAGTGATTTGGCGGGCAATGAGCAGTTCTTC.

This clonotype showed up just a few times. This chain uses TRBV10-2 with TRBJ1-1, with TRBD1 identical over 8 bases. Per the germline V gene, CDR1 is WSHSY and CDR2 is SAAADI. The CDR3 is made up of 13 amino acids. After removal of 6 bases from V and 4 bases from J, the junction contained 4 bases not matched to a gene. DNA for the CDR3: TGCGCCAGCAGGACTGGGACAGGCACTGAAGCTTTCTTT. This codes for CASRTGTGTEAFF.

This clonotype was recorded at least ten times. The genes are TRBV12-3 or TRBV12-4 and TRBJ2-5; TRBD2 aligns across 10 bases. The trim removed 6 bases at V and 4 bases at J, leaving 8 bases unmatched. The CDR3 sequence is 15 residues long. The CDR3 spells CASRPSGGGGETQYF. The CDR3 coding sequence is TGTGCCAGCAGACCCAGCGGGGGGGGCGGAGAGACCCAGTACTTC.

This clonotype was counted at least ten times. The chain carries TRBV12-3 or TRBV12-4 and TRBJ2-1, with 7 positions matching TRBD2. Trimming at V came to 4 bases and at J to 7 bases, leaving 10 bases not matched to a gene. This CDR3 comprises 15 residues. As DNA, the CDR3 is TGTGCCAGCAGTTACCAAGCGGGAAACAAGAATGAGCAGTTCTTC. Its protein is CASSYQAGNKNEQFF.

On this clonotype itself: A single base separates this from a much larger clone, so it may be a read error. V usage is TRBV9 and J usage is TRBJ2-1; TRBD2 matches 9 bases. CDR3 length: 16 amino acids. Germline V CDR1 and CDR2: SGDLS, YYNGEE. The CDR3 sequence is CDSSVDLAGAYNEQFF. CDR3 DNA: TGTGACAGCAGCGTAGATTTAGCGGGAGCATACAATGAGCAGTTCTTC.

In its sample, this clonotype was seen many times. In nucleotides, the CDR3 is TGTGCCAGCAGTACTTATCGACAGGGAGGGGATCAGCCCCAGCATTTT. It is translated as CASSTYRQGGDQPQHF. The V gene is TRBV6-5, the J gene TRBJ1-5; 7 bases agree with TRBD1. Germline trimming cut 5 bases from V and 5 bases from J; bases unmatched to any gene: 12. Germline-derived CDR1 and CDR2 are MNHEY and SVGAGI. The CDR3 has 16 residues.

This clonotype was observed a handful of times. The V gene is TRBV28, the J gene TRBJ2-1; 8 bases are shared with TRBD1. CDR1 MDHEN and CDR2 SYDVKM come from the germline V gene. CDR3 size: 17 residues. V lost 7 bases and J lost 2; bases outside the gene matches: 13. The CDR3 loop is CASKLRTGPRTYNEQFF. CDR3 bases: TGTGCCAGCAAACTAAGGACAGGGCCAAGAACCTACAATGAGCAGTTCTTC. Full variable domain (outside the CDR3, taken from reference TRBV28 and TRBJ2-1): DVKVTQSSRYLVKRTGEKVFLECVQDMDHENMFWYRQDPGLGLRLIYFSYDVKMKEKGDIPEGYSVSREKKERFSLILESASTNQTSMYLCASKLRTGPRTYNEQFFGPGTRLTVL.

This clonotype has only a few counts. V gene TRBV30 combines with J gene TRBJ2-7; D uncertain. CDR1 and CDR2 from the germline V gene are GTSNPN and SVGIG (reference sequence). This CDR3 contains 12 residues. V lost 3 bases to trimming and J lost 12 bases, with 18 bases between them. The CDR3 sequence is CAWSLTAGPGYF. The CDR3 region has the DNA TGTGCCTGGAGCCTTACGGCAGGCCCTGGGTACTTC.

This clonotype was seen ten or more times. The CDR3 spells CASSLMDSYEQYF. The CDR3 bases are TGTGCCAGCAGCCTGATGGACAGCTACGAGCAGTACTTC. The chain carries TRBV6-6 and TRBJ2-7; D perhaps matches TRBD1 (6 bases). Germline V gene data show CDR1 as MNHNY and CDR2 as SVGAGI (reference sequence). Trimming cost V 6 bases and J 3 bases, with 12 bases left between them. The CDR3 is made up of 13 amino acids.

This clonotype was seen at least ten times. The chain links TRBV4-3 to TRBJ2-1; TRBD2 aligns across 9 bases. Trimming removed 3 bases from V and 2 bases from J; junction bases left unmatched: 5. Germline V CDR1 and CDR2: LGHNA, YSLEER. The CDR3 length is 16 residues. The CDR3: CASSQGLAGTYNEQFF. Written as DNA, the CDR3 is TGCGCCAGCAGCCAGGGCCTAGCGGGAACCTACAATGAGCAGTTCTTC.

This clonotype occurred many times. V gene TRBV7-2 combines with J gene TRBJ2-5, with TRBD2 identical over 12 bases. Losses at the gene ends were 4 bases for V and 4 bases for J; bases not matched to a gene: 13. Germline lookup yields CDR1 SGHTA and CDR2 FQGNSA. The CDR3 is made up of 18 amino acids. The CDR3 coding sequence is TGTGCCAGCAGCTCCGGACTAGCGGGAACACTTTTACTAGAGACCCAGTACTTC. As protein: CASSSGLAGTLLLETQYF.

This clonotype was seen ten or more times. The chain combines TRBV28 with TRBJ2-7; 10 bases map to TRBD2. In germline, CDR1 is MDHEN, CDR2 SYDVKM. V lost 8 bases to trimming and J lost 1 base; unmatched junction nucleotides: 11. The CDR3 is 16 amino acids. CDR3 amino acids: CASSPSSGSQSYEQYF. In DNA form, the CDR3 reads TGTGCCAGCTCACCGTCTAGCGGGAGCCAATCCTACGAGCAGTACTTC.

This clonotype turned up a few times. CDR3 sequence (DNA): TGTGCCAGCAGCTTTACCCTCCGAGGGCTGTTTTTT. Translating it yields CASSFTLRGLFF. The rearrangement joins TRBV7-9 to TRBJ1-4; D is unresolved. The CDR3 length is 12 residues. CDR1 and CDR2 from the germline V gene are SEHNR and FQNEAQ (reference sequence). Trimming took 3 bases from V and 14 from J, leaving 13 bases between them.

This clonotype was found a few times. The rearrangement joins TRBV6-6 to TRBJ2-1; 8 bases match TRBD1. V was pared by 7 bases and J by 4 bases, with 9 bases of the junction left unmatched. The CDR3 sequence is 15 residues long. Germline-derived CDR1 and CDR2 are MNHNY and SVGAGI (reference sequence). The CDR3 protein is CASTMGQETYNEQFF. The DNA of the CDR3 is TGTGCCAGCACCATGGGACAGGAGACTTACAATGAGCAGTTCTTC.

This clonotype has only a few counts. The CDR3 DNA reads as TGTGCCAGCAACCGCCTAGCGGCCACAGATACGCAGTATTTT. This codes for CASNRLAATDTQYF. J is TRBJ2-3 and V is TRBV2; TRBD2 matches 7 bases. The CDR3 has 14 residues. The V and J ends lost 7 bases and 2 bases, in that order; junction bases with no gene match: 6. CDR1 and CDR2 from the germline V gene are SNHLY and FYNNEI.

This clonotype was observed at least ten times. The rearrangement uses TRBV2 and TRBJ1-5, with no clear D. This CDR3 is built from 12 residues. Germline assignment: CDR1 SNHLY and CDR2 FYNNEI. The germline V and J ends were trimmed by 3 bases and 0 bases, with 0 bases remaining between them. The CDR3 loop reads CASSDSNQPQHF. The CDR3 DNA sequence: TGTGCCAGCAGTGATAGCAATCAGCCCCAGCATTTT.

This clonotype was seen repeatedly, ten times or more. The chain combines TRBV7-9 with TRBJ2-1; D remains unclear. Trimming left V 1 base short and J 0 bases short, with 16 bases between. The germline gives CDR1 SEHNR, CDR2 FQNEAQ (reference sequence). This CDR3 comprises 18 residues. In DNA form, the CDR3 reads TGTGCCAGCAGCTTAGGACCTTGGGGTGACGCCTCCTACAATGAGCAGTTCTTC. This gives the protein CASSLGPWGDASYNEQFF. Full variable domain (outside the CDR3, taken from reference TRBV7-9 and TRBJ2-1): DTGVSQNPRHKITKRGQNVTFRCDPISEHNRLYWYRQTLGQGPEFLTYFQNEAQLEKSRLLSDRFSAERPKGSFSTLEIQRTEQGDSAMYLCASSLGPWGDASYNEQFFGPGTRLTVL.

This clonotype was detected ten times or more. This chain links TRBV3-1 with TRBJ2-1, with D unresolved. The germline CDR1 and CDR2 sequences are LGHDT and YNNKEL (reference sequence). With 4 bases removed from V and 10 bases from J, the gap between germline ends came to 14 bases. CDR3 size: 13 residues. The CDR3 here is CASSPTELWEQFF. CDR3 bases: TGTGCCAGCAGCCCCACTGAGTTGTGGGAGCAGTTCTTC.

In this sample, this clonotype turned up many times. The V gene is TRBV20-1, the J gene TRBJ2-7; D remains unclear. Germline-derived CDR1 and CDR2 are DFQATT and SNEGSKA (reference sequence). V lost 5 bases to trimming and J lost 4 bases, with 12 bases between them. The CDR3 is made up of 12 amino acids. CDR3 region: CSAVYLGYEQYF. The CDR3 DNA is TGCAGTGCTGTATATCTGGGTTACGAGCAGTACTTC.